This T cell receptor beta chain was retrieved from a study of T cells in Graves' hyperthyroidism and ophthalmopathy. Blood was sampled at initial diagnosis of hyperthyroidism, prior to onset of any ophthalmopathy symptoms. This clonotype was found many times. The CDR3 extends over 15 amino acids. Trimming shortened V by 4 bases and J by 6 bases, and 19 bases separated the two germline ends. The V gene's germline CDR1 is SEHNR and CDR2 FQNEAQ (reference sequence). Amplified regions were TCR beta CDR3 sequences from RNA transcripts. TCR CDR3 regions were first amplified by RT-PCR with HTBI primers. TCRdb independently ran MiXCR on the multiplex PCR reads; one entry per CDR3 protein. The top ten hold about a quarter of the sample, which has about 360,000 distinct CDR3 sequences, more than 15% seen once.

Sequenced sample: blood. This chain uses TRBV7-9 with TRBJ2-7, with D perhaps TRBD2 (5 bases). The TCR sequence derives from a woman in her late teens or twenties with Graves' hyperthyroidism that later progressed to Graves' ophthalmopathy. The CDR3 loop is CASSSTGILEAEQYF. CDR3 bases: TGTGCCAGCAGCTCAACGGGCATACTAGAAGCCGAGCAGTACTTC.